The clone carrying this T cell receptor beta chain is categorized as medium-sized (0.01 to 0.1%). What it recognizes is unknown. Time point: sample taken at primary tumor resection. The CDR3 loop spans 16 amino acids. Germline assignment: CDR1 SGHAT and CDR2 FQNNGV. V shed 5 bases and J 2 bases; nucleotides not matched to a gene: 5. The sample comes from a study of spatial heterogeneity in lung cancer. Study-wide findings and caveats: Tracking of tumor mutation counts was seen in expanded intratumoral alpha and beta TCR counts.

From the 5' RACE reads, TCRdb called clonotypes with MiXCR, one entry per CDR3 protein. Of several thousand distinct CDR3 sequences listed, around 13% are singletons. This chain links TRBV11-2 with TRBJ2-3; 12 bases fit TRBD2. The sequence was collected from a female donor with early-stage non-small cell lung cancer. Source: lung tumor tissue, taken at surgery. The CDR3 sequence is CASSPRTSGVTDTQYF. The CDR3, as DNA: TGTGCCAGCAGCCCGCGGACTAGCGGGGTCACAGATACGCAGTATTTT.